One and the same sample provided the 26 T cell receptor beta chains below, sequenced in a study of T cell changes during pregnancy in multiple sclerosis. TCRdb's copy holds only in-frame clones and misses some; the assay was immunoSEQ multiplex PCR. The sample shows roughly 60,000 clones, roughly 92% of them seen only once. This specimen was peripheral blood, taken in the second trimester of pregnancy. All receptors derive from a female donor with multiple sclerosis, enrolled in a pregnancy study.

The chain employs TRBV9 and TRBJ2-7; 8 bases agree with TRBD1. Germline V gives CDR1 SGDLS, CDR2 YYNGEE. J lost 5 bases, V lost 3 bases, and 7 bases had no gene match. The CDR3 sequence is 14 residues long. This CDR3 reads CASSAWTGFDEQYF. The CDR3 DNA sequence: TGTGCCAGCAGCGCCTGGACAGGGTTCGACGAGCAGTACTTC. Combining the CDR3 with reference TRBV9 and TRBJ2-7 gives the whole variable domain DSGVTQTPKHLITATGQRVTLRCSPRSGDLSVYWYQQSLDQGLQFLIQYYNGEERAKGNILERFSAQQFPDLHSELNLSSLELGDSALYFCASSAWTGFDEQYFGPGTRLTVT.

This clone was detected once. The rearrangement links TRBV2 to TRBJ2-2; TRBD2 matches at 10 bases. Trimming at V came to 10 bases and at J to 6 bases, leaving 14 bases not matched to a gene. CDR3 size: 16 residues. Per the germline V gene, CDR1 is SNHLY and CDR2 is FYNNEI. The CDR3, as DNA: TGTGCCACCCAGGGACTAGCGAGCACTCCTCCCGGGGAGCTGTTTTTT. This translates into CATQGLASTPPGELFF.

The chain is built from TRBV2 and TRBJ2-5, with 9 bases aligning to TRBD2. CDR3 length: 15 amino acids. Germline loops: CDR1 SNHLY, CDR2 FYNNEI. V lost 7 bases and J lost 4; bases outside the gene matches: 10. The CDR3 sequence: CASMGGRARLETQYF. The CDR3 DNA reads as TGTGCCAGCATGGGCGGGAGGGCCAGATTAGAGACCCAGTACTTC.

This chain joins TRBV18 and TRBJ2-1; D unclear. CDR3 size: 15 residues. CDR1 is KGHSH, CDR2 LQKENI, per germline. V shed 0 bases and J shed 0 bases, with 6 bases lying between them. Here the CDR3 reads CASSPPSISYNEQFF. In nucleotides, the CDR3 is TGTGCCAGCTCACCACCTAGCATCTCCTACAATGAGCAGTTCTTC. The whole variable domain, remainder taken from reference TRBV18 and TRBJ2-1, is NAGVMQNPRHLVRRRGQEARLRCSPMKGHSHVYWYRQLPEEGLKFMVYLQKENIIDESGMPKERFSAEFPKEGPSILRIQQVVRGDSAAYFCASSPPSISYNEQFFGPGTRLTVL.

V is TRBV12-5 and J is TRBJ2-7, with D unclear. In germline, CDR1 is LGHNT, CDR2 FRNRAP. V dropped 6 bases and J dropped 4 bases, with 13 bases sitting between them. There are 13 residues in the CDR3. For the CDR3, the DNA is TGTGCTAGTGGCTTCCTAAATCTATACGAGCAGTACTTC. Translated: CASGFLNLYEQYF.

The chain carries TRBV5-1 and TRBJ2-3, with 16 nucleotides matching TRBD2. Unmatched junction bases numbered 10, after V lost 5 bases and J lost 4 bases. The CDR3 is 18 amino acids. Germline assignment: CDR1 SGHRS and CDR2 YFSETQ. CDR3 in amino acids: CASRPGTSGRGSSDTQYF. Written as DNA, the CDR3 is TGCGCCAGCAGACCCGGGACTAGCGGGAGGGGTAGCTCAGATACGCAGTATTTT.

The chain links TRBV30 to TRBJ1-4, with D hard to call. This CDR3 has 15 amino acids. The germline gives CDR1 GTSNPN, CDR2 SVGIG (reference sequence). Between the trimmed V and J ends, which lost 3 bases and 4 bases, there was a span of 15 bases. This CDR3 reads CAWRLAGHFNEKLFF. The CDR3 coding sequence is TGTGCCTGGAGACTCGCTGGGCACTTTAATGAAAAACTGTTTTTT.

The rearrangement joins TRBV5-6 to TRBJ1-1; TRBD1 might be the D (5 bases). V lost 0 bases and J lost 1, with 10 bases in between. This CDR3 has 15 amino acids. Per the germline V gene, CDR1 is SGHDT and CDR2 is YYEEEE. The CDR3 sequence is CASSLDRGRNTEAFF. The CDR3 nucleotides read TGTGCCAGCAGCTTGGATCGGGGGAGGAACACTGAAGCTTTCTTT.

This chain connects TRBV5-1 to TRBJ2-3; a possible D gene is TRBD2 (6 bases). Germline assignment: CDR1 SGHRS and CDR2 YFSETQ. CDR3 length equals 15 residues. V lost 3 bases and J lost 2, with 13 bases in between. CDR3 sequence reads: CASSSSGATTDTQYF. The CDR3, as DNA: TGCGCCAGCAGCTCTTCGGGAGCGACCACAGATACGCAGTATTTT.

The chain joins TRBV4-1 to TRBJ1-1, with D perhaps matching TRBD1 (6 bases). The germline V and J ends were trimmed by 2 bases and 5 bases, with 12 bases remaining between them. CDR1 is MGHRA, CDR2 YSYEKL, per germline. The CDR3 extends over 14 amino acids. Here the CDR3 DNA reads TGCGCCAGCAGCCAAATTTGGGGGCGAACTGAAGCTTTCTTT. Protein product: CASSQIWGRTEAFF.

This chain uses TRBV19 with TRBJ2-1, with a weak D call TRBD2 (7 bases). The V end was cut by 6 bases, the J end by 2 bases, with 17 bases between. CDR1 and CDR2 from the germline V gene are LNHDA and SQIVND (reference sequence). This CDR3 contains 16 residues. The DNA of the CDR3 is TGTGCCAGTAGACCTTTAAGGGGGAGGGCCTACAATGAGCAGTTCTTC. It encodes CASRPLRGRAYNEQFF.

This clone was seen a few times. This sequence joins TRBV4-2 and TRBJ2-3; D is unresolved. The CDR3 totals 14 residues. Germline-derived CDR1 and CDR2 are LGHNA and YNFKEQ. The V gene lost 0 bases and the J gene lost 6 bases, with 10 bases spanning the gap. This CDR3 reads CASSQEAVRDTQYF. The CDR3 coding sequence is TGTGCCAGCAGCCAAGAGGCGGTCCGGGATACGCAGTATTTT.

The chain has TRBV25-1 and TRBJ2-2, with TRBD2 identical over 7 bases. This CDR3 contains 18 residues. V was clipped by 3 bases and J by 1 base; unmatched bases: 11. The germline CDR1 and CDR2 sequences are MGHDK and SYGVNS. CDR3 sequence: CASSDSPGGGKNTGELFF. The CDR3, as DNA: TGTGCCAGCAGTGACTCCCCTGGCGGGGGTAAGAACACCGGGGAGCTGTTTTTT.

This chain connects TRBV6-5 to TRBJ1-2; TRBD1 aligns across 12 bases. With V trimmed by 11 bases and J by 6 bases, 4 bases remained unmatched. CDR1 is MNHEY and CDR2 is SVGAGI in the germline V gene. This CDR3 spans 12 amino acids. Written as DNA, the CDR3 is TGTGCCGCTGGGACAGGGGGCGATGGCTACACCTTC. It is translated as CAAGTGGDGYTF.

This clone showed up just a few times. The chain has TRBV29-1 and TRBJ1-1; D not resolved. With 3 bases removed from V and 1 base from J, the gap between germline ends came to 6 bases. The CDR3 is 12 amino acids. Germline loops: CDR1 SQVTM, CDR2 ANQGSEA. As DNA, the CDR3 is TGCAGCGTTGACTCCGGGAACACTGAAGCTTTCTTT. Translated: CSVDSGNTEAFF.

The table lists this clone with a count of one. The chain has TRBV10-3 and TRBJ2-1, with 12 bases that match TRBD2. This CDR3 spans 17 amino acids. With 11 bases clipped from V and 0 bases from J, the junction kept 11 bases outside the gene matches. Germline V CDR1 and CDR2: ENHRY, SYGVKD. CDR3 in DNA: TGTGCCGTCTCCGGGACTAGCGGGCCTAGCTCCTACAATGAGCAGTTCTTC. Translated, it gives CAVSGTSGPSSYNEQFF.

The chain couples TRBV6-4 to TRBJ2-6; 9 bases agree with TRBD2. This CDR3 contains 20 residues. V lost 2 bases and J lost 0; bases outside the gene matches: 11. The germline V gene encodes CDR1 MRHNA and CDR2 SNTAGT. The CDR3 protein is CASSDLSTSGPHSGANVLTF. CDR3 DNA: TGTGCCAGCAGTGACCTATCAACTAGCGGGCCTCACTCTGGGGCCAACGTCCTGACTTTC.

The chain combines TRBV28 with TRBJ2-1; TRBD2 aligns across 11 bases. The CDR3 covers 16 residues. V gave up 4 bases and J gave up 5 bases; unmatched junction bases: 7. CDR1 is MDHEN, CDR2 SYDVKM, per germline. CDR3 region: CASSYTLAGGNNEQFF. The CDR3 region has the DNA TGTGCCAGCAGTTATACGCTAGCGGGAGGTAACAATGAGCAGTTCTTC.

The chain combines TRBV10-3 with TRBJ2-5; the D is unclear. This CDR3 is 14 amino acids long. Trimming shortened V by 4 bases and J by 0 bases, and 9 bases separated the two germline ends. Germline V CDR1 and CDR2: ENHRY, SYGVKD. The CDR3 bases are TGTGCCATCAGTGGGAGCGACTACCAAGAGACCCAGTACTTC. It yields the protein CAISGSDYQETQYF.

The chain joins TRBV4-1 to TRBJ2-7; D might be TRBD2 (5 bases). Trimming cost V 0 bases and J 6 bases, with 18 bases left between them. The germline CDR1 and CDR2 sequences are MGHRA and YSYEKL. The CDR3 spans 16 residues. The CDR3 DNA sequence: TGCGCCAGCAGCCAAGATCCCGGGATCATCGGGCTCGAGCAGTACTTC. This codes for CASSQDPGIIGLEQYF.

This rearrangement joins TRBV30 to TRBJ1-2, with TRBD1 as a possible D gene (6 bases). Germline CDR1 reads GTSNPN; CDR2 reads SVGIG (reference sequence). Trimming left V 1 base short and J 2 bases short, with 14 bases between. The CDR3 is 15 amino acids. The CDR3 is CAWSDSQGPNYGYTF. CDR3 bases: TGTGCCTGGAGTGACTCCCAGGGGCCAAACTATGGCTACACCTTC.

The chain couples TRBV7-9 to TRBJ1-2, with a weak D call TRBD1 (5 bases). With 1 base removed from V and 4 bases from J, the gap between germline ends came to 7 bases. CDR3 length: 13 residues. The germline CDR1 and CDR2 sequences are SEHNR and FQNEAQ (reference sequence). CDR3 nucleotides: TGTGCCAGCAGCTTAGGGGGCTTCTATGGCTACACCTTC. This codes for CASSLGGFYGYTF.

This clone appeared a single time. The J gene is TRBJ2-5, the V gene TRBV5-4, with D possibly matching TRBD2 (6 bases). Trimming left V 3 bases short and J 4 bases short, with 19 bases between. Germline CDR1 reads SGHNT; CDR2 reads YYREEE (reference sequence). The CDR3 covers 16 residues. The CDR3 is CASSWAGLAPGETQYF. As DNA, the CDR3 is TGTGCCAGCAGCTGGGCGGGGCTTGCGCCCGGAGAGACCCAGTACTTC.

CDR3 DNA sequence: TGTGCCAGCAGTGAAGCGCCGGGACAGGGCTACTATGGCTACACCTTC. Translated, it gives CASSEAPGQGYYGYTF. The J gene is TRBJ1-2, the V gene TRBV2; the match to TRBD1 covers 9 bases. The CDR3 consists of 16 residues. The V segment lost 0 bases and the J segment 3 bases; nucleotides outside the gene matches: 5. Germline loops: CDR1 SNHLY, CDR2 FYNNEI.

This CDR3 reads CASSLGLAGGRREQYF. The CDR3 DNA follows: TGTGCCAGCAGTTTGGGGCTAGCGGGAGGGCGACGAGAGCAGTACTTC. The rearrangement uses TRBV28 and TRBJ2-7, with 12 bases fitting TRBD2. Trimming removed 3 bases from V and 7 bases from J; junction bases left unmatched: 10. The CDR3 has 16 amino acids. Germline lookup yields CDR1 MDHEN and CDR2 SYDVKM.

The V call is TRBV5-1, the J call TRBJ2-4; 7 bases are shared with TRBD1. V lost 5 bases to trimming and J lost 2 bases; unmatched junction nucleotides: 10. This CDR3 contains 16 residues. Germline V gives CDR1 SGHRS, CDR2 YFSETQ. The CDR3 loop reads CASRGGPPGSKNIQYF. CDR3 DNA: TGCGCCAGCAGAGGGGGCCCCCCAGGGTCCAAAAACATTCAGTACTTC. The full variable domain, in which reference TRBV5-1 and TRBJ2-4 provide the parts outside the CDR3, is KAGVTQTPRYLIKTRGQQVTLSCSPISGHRSVSWYQQTPGQGLQFLFEYFSETQRNKGNFPGRFSGRQFSNSRSEMNVSTLELGDSALYLCASRGGPPGSKNIQYFGAGTRLSVL.